The following is a T cell receptor beta chain sequence with its context. The sample originates from a study of blood T cell repertoires in COVID-19. Study information: The origin of the acute and convalescent COVID-19 samples was the United States, Italy and Spain. Nucleic acid was either cDNA or gDNA, and it came from T cells, B-cell-depleted T cells, or PBMCs.

The table came from immunoSEQ multiplex PCR; TCRdb's copy has only in-frame clones and leaves some out. The sample includes about 290,000 clones, roughly 86% seen only once; the top ten take over 8.5%. Germline-derived CDR1 and CDR2 are SNHLY and FYNNEI. V was cut by 6 bases and J by 8 bases, with 14 bases left in between. The CDR3 consists of 14 residues. A Seattle source enrolled patients during active infection and followed them longitudinally. Input material: peripheral blood. The chain links TRBV2 to TRBJ1-6; maybe TRBD1 (6 bases). The origin of this receptor is a woman aged 30 to 39 with COVID-19, enrolled during active disease. This CDR3 reads CASSWTDTDSPLHF. The CDR3 region has the DNA TGTGCCAGCAGCTGGACAGATACGGATTCACCCCTCCACTTT.